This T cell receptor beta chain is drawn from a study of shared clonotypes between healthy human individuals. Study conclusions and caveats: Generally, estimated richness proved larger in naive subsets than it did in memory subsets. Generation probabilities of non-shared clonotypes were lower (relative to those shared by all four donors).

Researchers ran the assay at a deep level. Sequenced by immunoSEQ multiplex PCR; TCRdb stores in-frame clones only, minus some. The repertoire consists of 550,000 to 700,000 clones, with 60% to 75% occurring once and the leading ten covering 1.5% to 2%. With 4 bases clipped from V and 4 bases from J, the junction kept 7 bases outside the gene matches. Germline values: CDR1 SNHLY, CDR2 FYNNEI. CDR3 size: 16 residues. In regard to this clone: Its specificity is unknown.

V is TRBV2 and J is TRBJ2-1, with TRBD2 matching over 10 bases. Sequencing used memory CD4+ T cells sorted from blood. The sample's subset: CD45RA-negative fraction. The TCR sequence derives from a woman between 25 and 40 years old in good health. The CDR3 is CASSVTGLASYNEQFF. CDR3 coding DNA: TGTGCCAGCAGTGTTACGGGACTAGCGTCGTACAATGAGCAGTTCTTC.